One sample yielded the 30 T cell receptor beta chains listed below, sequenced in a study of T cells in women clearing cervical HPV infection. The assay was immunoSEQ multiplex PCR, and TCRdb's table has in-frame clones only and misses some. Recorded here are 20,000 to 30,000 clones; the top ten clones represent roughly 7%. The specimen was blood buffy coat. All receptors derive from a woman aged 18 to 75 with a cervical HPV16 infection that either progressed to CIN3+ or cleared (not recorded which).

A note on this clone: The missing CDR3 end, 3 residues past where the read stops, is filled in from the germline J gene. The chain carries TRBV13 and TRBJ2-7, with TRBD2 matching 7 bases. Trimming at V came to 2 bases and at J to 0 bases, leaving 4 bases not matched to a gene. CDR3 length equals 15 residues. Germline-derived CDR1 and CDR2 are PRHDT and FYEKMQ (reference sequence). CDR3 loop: CASSLPSGSSYEQYF. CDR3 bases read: TGTGCCAGCAGCTTACCTAGCGGAAGCTCCTACGAG.

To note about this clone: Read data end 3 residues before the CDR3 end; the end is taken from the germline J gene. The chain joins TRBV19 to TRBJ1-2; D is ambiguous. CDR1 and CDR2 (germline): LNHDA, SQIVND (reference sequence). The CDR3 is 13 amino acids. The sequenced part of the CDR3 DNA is TGTGCCAGTAGTTATTCCCGGTTCAATGAC. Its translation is CASSYSRFND. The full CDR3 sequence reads CASSYSRFNDYTF.

CDR3 DNA, as far as it was read: TGTGCCAGCAGTGAATCCCCACAGAGGTCCTACGAG. Translated, it gives CASSESPQRSYE. The complete CDR3 protein is CASSESPQRSYEQYF. The chain couples TRBV2 to TRBJ2-7, with D unresolved. The CDR3 goes on 3 residues after the read ends, and that part is filled in from the germline J gene. The V and J ends lost 2 bases and 1 base respectively, with 12 bases between them. The CDR3 covers 15 residues. Germline CDR1 SNHLY, CDR2 FYNNEI.

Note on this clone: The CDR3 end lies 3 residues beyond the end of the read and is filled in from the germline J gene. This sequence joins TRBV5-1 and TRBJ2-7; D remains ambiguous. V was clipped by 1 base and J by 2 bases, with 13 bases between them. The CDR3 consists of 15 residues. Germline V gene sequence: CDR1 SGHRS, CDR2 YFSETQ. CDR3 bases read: TGCGCCAGCAGCTTGCAACGGGTGGCTACCTACGAG. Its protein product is CASSLQRVATYE. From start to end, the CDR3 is CASSLQRVATYEQYF.

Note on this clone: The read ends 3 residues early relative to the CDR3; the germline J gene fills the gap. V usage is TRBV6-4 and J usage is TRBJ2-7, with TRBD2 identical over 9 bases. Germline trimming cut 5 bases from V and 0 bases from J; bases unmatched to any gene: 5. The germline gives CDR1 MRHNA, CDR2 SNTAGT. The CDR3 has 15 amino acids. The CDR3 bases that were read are TGTGCCAGCAGTCGCGAAGCGGGAGGCTCCTACGAG. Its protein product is CASSREAGGSYE. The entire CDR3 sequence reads CASSREAGGSYEQYF.

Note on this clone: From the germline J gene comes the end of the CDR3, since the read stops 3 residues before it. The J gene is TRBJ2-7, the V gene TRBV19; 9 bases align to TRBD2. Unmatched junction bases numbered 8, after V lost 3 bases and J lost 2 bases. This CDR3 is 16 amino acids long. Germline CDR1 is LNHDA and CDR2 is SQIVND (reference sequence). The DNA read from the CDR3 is TGTGCCAGTAGTATCCTGACTAGCGGCAAAACCTACGAG. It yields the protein CASSILTSGKTYE. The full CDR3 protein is CASSILTSGKTYEQYF.

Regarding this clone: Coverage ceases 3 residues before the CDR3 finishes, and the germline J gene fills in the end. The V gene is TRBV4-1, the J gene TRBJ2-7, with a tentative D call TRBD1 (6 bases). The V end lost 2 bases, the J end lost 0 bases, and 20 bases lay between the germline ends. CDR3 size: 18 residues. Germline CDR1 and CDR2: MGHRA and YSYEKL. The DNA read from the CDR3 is TGCGCCAGCAGCCAATTTGTCCAGGGGAAGCTAAGCTCCTACGAG. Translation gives CASSQFVQGKLSSYE. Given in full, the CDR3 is CASSQFVQGKLSSYEQYF.

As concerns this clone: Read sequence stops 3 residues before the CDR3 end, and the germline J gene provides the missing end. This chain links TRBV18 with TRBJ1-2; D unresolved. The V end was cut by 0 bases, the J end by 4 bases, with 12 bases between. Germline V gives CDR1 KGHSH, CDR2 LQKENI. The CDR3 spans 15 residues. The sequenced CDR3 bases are TGTGCCAGCTCACCACCCCACACCGACACCTATGGC. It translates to CASSPPHTDTYG. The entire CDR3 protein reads CASSPPHTDTYGYTF.

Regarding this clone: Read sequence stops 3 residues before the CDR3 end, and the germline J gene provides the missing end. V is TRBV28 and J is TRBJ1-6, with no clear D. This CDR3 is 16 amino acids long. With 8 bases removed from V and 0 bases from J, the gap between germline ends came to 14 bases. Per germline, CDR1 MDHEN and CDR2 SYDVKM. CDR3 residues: CASRSGVGSYNSPLHF. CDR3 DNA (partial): TGTGCCAGCCGATCAGGAGTAGGCTCCTATAATTCACCC.

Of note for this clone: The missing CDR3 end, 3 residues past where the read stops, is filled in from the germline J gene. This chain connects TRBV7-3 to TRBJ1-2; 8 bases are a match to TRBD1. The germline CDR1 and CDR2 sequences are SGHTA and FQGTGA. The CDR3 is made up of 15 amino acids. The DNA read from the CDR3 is TGTGCCAGCAGCTCACCAGGGGGCTCCTACAATGAC. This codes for CASSSPGGSYND. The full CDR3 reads CASSSPGGSYNDYTF. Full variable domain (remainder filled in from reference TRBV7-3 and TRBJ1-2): GAGVSQTPSNKVTEKGKYVELRCDPISGHTALYWYRQSLGQGPEFLIYFQGTGAADDSGLPNDRFFAVRPEGSVSTLKIQRTERGDSAVYLCASSSPGGSYNDYTFGSGTRLTVV.

The chain's CDR3 is CASSDSGHTDTQYF. Partial CDR3 DNA: TGTGCCAGCAGTGACTCCGGACACACAGATACG. This chain connects TRBV6-4 to TRBJ2-3; TRBD1 might be the D (5 bases). The read ends 3 residues before the CDR3 terminus; that terminus is restored from the germline J gene. Trimming shortened V by 0 bases and J by 2 bases, and 6 bases separated the two germline ends. Germline V gives CDR1 MRHNA, CDR2 SNTAGT. The CDR3 sequence is 14 residues long.

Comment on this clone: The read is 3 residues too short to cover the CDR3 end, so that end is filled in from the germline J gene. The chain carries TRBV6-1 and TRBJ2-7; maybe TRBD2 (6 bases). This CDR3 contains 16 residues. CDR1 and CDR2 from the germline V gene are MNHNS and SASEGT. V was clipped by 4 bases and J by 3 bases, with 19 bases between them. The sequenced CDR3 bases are TGTGCCAGCAGTGCCAGAGGTCGGGGAGGCGGCTACGAG. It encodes CASSARGRGGGYE. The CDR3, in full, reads CASSARGRGGGYEQYF.

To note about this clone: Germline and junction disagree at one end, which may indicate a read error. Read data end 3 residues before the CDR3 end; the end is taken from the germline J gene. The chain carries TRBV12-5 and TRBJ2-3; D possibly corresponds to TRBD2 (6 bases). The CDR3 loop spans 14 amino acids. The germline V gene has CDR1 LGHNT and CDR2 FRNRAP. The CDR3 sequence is CASGLGDSTDTQYF. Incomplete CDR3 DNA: TGTGCTAGCGGTTTGGGGGACTCCACAGATACG.

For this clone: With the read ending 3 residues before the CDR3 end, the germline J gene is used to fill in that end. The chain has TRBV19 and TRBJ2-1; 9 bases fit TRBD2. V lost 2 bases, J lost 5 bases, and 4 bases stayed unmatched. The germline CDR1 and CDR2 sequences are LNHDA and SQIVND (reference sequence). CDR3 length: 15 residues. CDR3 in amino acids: CASSILAGLNNEQFF. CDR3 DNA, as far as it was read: TGTGCCAGTAGTATACTAGCGGGACTCAACAATGAG.

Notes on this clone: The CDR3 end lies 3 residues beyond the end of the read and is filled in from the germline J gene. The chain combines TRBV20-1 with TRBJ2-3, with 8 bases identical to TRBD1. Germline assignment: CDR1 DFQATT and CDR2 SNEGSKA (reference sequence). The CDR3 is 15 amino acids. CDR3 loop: CSARTDRALQETQYF. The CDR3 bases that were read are TGCAGTGCTAGAACGGACAGGGCACTCCAAGAGACG.

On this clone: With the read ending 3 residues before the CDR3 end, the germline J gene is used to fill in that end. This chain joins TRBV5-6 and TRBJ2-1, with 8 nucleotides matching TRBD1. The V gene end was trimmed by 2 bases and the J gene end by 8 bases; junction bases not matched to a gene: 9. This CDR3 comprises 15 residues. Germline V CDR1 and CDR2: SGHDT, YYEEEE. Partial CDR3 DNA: TGTGCCAGCAGCTTTCTGGACAGGGCCTTGGATGAG. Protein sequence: CASSFLDRALDE. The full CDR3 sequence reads CASSFLDRALDEQFF.

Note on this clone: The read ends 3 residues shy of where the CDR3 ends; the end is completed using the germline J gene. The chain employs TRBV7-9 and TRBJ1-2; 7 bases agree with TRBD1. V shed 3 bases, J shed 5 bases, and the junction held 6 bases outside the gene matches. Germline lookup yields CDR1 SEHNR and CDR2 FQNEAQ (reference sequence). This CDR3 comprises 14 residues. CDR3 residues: CASSFQTGWYGYTF. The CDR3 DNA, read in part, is TGTGCCAGCAGCTTCCAGACAGGGTGGTATGGC.

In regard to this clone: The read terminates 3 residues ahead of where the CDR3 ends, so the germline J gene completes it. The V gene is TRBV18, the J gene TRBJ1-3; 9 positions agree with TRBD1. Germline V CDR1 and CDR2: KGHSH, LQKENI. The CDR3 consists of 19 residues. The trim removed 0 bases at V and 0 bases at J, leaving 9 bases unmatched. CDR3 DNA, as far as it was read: TGTGCCAGCTCACCACCGGAGGGACAGGGTCCTTACTCTGGAAACACC. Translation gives CASSPPEGQGPYSGNT. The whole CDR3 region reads CASSPPEGQGPYSGNTIYF.

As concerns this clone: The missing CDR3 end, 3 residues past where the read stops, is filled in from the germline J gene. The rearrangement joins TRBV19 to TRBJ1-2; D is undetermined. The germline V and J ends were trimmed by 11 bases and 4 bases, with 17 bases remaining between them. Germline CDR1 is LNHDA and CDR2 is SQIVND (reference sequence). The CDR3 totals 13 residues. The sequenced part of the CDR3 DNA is TGTGCCTTTTGGTTACCTAGGTTCTATGGC. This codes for CAFWLPRFYG. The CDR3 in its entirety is CAFWLPRFYGYTF.

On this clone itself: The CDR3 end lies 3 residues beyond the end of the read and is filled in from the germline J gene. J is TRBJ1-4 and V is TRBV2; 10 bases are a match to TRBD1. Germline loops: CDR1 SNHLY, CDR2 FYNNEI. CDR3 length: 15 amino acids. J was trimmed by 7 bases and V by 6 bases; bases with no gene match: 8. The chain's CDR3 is CASSRSRDRGEKLFF. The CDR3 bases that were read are TGTGCCAGCAGCAGATCCCGGGACAGGGGTGAAAAA.

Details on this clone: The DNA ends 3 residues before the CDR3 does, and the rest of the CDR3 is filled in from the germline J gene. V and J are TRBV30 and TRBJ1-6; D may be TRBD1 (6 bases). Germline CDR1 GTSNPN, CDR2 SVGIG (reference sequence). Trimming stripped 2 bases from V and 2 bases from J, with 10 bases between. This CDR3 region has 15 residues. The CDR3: CAWSPAGAYNSPLHF. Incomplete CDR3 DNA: TGTGCCTGGAGTCCCGCAGGGGCCTATAATTCACCC.

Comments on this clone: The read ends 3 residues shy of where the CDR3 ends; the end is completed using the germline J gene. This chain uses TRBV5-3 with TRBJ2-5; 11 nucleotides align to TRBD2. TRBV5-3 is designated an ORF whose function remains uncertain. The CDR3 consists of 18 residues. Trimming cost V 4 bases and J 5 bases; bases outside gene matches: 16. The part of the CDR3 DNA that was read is TGTGCCAGAAGCCGCGGGACTAGCGGACGGCTAAATTGGGAGACC. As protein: CARSRGTSGRLNWET. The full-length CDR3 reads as CARSRGTSGRLNWETQYF.

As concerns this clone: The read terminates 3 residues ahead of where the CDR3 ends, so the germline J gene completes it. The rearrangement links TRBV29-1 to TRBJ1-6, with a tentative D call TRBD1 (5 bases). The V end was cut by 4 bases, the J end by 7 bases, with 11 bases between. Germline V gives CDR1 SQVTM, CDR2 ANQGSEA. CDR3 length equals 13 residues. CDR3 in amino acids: CSVGETVNSPLHF. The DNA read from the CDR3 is TGCAGCGTTGGTGAGACAGTAAATTCACCC.

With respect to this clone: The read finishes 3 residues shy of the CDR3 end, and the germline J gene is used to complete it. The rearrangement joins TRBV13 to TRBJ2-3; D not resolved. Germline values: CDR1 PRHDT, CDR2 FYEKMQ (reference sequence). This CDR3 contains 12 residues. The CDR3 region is CASSFSNQPQYF. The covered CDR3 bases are TGTGCCAGCAGCTTTAGCAATCAGCCG. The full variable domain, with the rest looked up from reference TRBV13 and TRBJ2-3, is AAGVIQSPRHLIKEKRETATLKCYPIPRHDTVYWYQQGPGQDPQFLISFYEKMQSDKGSIPDRFSAQQFSDYHSELNMSSLELGDSALYFCASSFSNQPQYFGPGTRLTVL.

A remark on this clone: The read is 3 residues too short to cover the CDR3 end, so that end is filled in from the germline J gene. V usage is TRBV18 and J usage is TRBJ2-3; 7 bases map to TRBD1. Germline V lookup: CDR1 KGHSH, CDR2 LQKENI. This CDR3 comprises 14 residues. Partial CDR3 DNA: TGTGCCAGCTCACAGACAGGGCTCCAAGAGACG. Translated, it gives CASSQTGLQET. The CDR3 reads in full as CASSQTGLQETQYF. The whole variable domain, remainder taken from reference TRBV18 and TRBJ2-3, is NAGVMQNPRHLVRRRGQEARLRCSPMKGHSHVYWYRQLPEEGLKFMVYLQKENIIDESGMPKERFSAEFPKEGPSILRIQQVVRGDSAAYFCASSQTGLQETQYFGPGTRLTVL.

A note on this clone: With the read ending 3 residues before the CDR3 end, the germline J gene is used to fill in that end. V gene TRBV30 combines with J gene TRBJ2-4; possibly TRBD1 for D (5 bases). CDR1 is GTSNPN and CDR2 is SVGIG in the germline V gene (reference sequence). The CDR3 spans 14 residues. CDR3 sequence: CAWSVLFVRVGQYF. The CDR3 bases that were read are TGTGCCTGGAGTGTACTGTTTGTCAGGGTTGGT.

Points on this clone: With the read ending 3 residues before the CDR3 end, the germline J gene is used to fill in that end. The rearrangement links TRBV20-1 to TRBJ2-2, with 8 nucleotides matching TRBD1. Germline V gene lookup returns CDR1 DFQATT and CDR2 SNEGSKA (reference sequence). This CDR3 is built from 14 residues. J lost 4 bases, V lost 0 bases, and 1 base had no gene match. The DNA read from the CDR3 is TGCAGTGCTAGAGACAGGGGGCGCACCGGGGAG. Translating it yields CSARDRGRTGE. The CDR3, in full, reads CSARDRGRTGELFF.

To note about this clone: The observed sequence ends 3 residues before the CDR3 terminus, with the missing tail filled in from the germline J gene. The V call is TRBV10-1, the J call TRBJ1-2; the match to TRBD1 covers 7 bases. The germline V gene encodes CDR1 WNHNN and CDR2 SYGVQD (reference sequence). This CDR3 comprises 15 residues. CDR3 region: CASSDTGAEDNDYTF. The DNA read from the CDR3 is TGCGCCAGCAGCGACACAGGGGCGGAAGACAATGAC.

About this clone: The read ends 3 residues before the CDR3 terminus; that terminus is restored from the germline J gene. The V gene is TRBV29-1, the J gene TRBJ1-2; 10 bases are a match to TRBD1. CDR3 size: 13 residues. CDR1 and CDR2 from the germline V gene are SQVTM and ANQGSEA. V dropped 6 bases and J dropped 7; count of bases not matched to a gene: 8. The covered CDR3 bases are TGCAGCGTCCCGACAGGGGGCGCAGGTGGC. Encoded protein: CSVPTGGAGG. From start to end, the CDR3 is CSVPTGGAGGYTF.

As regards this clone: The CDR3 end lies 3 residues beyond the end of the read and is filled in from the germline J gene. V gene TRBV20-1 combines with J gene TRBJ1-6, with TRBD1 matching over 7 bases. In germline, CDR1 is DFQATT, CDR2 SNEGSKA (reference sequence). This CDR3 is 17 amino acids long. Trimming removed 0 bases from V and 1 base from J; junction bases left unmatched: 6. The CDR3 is CSARDPGGVSYNSPLHF. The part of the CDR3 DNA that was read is TGCAGTGCTAGAGATCCAGGGGGAGTATCCTATAATTCACCC.